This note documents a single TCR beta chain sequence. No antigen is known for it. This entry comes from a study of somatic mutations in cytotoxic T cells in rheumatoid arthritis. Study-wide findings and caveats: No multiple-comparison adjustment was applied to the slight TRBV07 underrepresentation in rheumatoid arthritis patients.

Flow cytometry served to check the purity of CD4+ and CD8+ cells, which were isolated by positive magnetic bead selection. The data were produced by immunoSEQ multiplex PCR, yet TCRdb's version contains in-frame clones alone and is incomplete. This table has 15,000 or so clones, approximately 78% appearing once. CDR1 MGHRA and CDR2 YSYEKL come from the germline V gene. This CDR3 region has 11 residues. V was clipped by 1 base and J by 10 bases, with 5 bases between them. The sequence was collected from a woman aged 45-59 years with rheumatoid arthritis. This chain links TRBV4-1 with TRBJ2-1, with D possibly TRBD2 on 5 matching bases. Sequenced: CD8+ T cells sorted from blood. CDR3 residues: CASSQAGEQFF. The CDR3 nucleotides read TGCGCCAGCAGCCAAGCGGGGGAGCAGTTCTTC.